The subject of this entry is one T cell receptor beta chain. Its antigen remains unidentified. The PCR used 60 Vbeta and 13 Jbeta primers. Libraries were prepared by immunoSEQ multiplex PCR; TCRdb keeps only in-frame clonotypes and omits some of them. The sample has over 150,000 clones, 85% seen once. Trimming stripped 1 base from V and 0 bases from J, with 12 bases between. This CDR3 is 16 amino acids long. The germline V gene encodes CDR1 SEHNR and CDR2 FQNEAQ (reference sequence). The entry originates in a study of cytomegalovirus exposure and HLA in healthy donors. Study results and caveats: Cytomegalovirus-associated TCR beta chains were listed, numbering 164. Some V segments, TRBV6-2 and TRBV6-3 among them, were indistinguishable and were therefore excluded.

The chain links TRBV7-9 to TRBJ1-2, with D maybe TRBD1 (5 bases). This TCR was sampled from a boy aged 2-9 years in good health and CMV-seronegative. Input material: PBMCs. As DNA, the CDR3 is TGTGCCAGCAGCTTAGTCCAGGGTTTTACTAACTATGGCTACACCTTC. This encodes CASSLVQGFTNYGYTF.